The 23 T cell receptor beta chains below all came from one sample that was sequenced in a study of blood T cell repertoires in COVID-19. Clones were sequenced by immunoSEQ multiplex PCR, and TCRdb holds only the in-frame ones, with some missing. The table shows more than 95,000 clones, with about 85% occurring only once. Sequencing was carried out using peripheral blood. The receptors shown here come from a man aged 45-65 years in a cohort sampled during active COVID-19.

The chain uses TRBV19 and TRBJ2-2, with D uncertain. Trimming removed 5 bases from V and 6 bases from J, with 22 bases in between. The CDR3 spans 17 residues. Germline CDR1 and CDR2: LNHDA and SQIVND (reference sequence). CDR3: CASSPQPLGSRAGELFF. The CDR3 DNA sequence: TGTGCCAGTAGTCCTCAACCCCTCGGGTCCAGAGCCGGGGAGCTGTTTTTT.

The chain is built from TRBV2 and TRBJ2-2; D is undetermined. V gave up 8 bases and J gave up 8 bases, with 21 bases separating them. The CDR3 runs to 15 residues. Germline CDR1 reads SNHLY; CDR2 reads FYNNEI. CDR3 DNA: TGTGCCAGCCAATTTGGCCTCGAGGCCCCAGGGGAGCTGTTTTTT. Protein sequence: CASQFGLEAPGELFF. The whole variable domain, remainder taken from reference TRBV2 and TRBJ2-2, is EPEVTQTPSHQVTQMGQEVILRCVPISNHLYFYWYRQILGQKVEFLVSFYNNEISEKSEIFDDQFSVERPDGSNFTLKIRSTKLEDSAMYFCASQFGLEAPGELFFGEGSRLTVL.

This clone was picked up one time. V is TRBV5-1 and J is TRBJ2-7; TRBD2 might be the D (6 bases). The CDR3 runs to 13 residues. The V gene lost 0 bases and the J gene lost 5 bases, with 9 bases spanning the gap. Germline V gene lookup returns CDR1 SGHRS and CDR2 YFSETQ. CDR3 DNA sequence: TGCGCCAGCAGCTTGGGCGGGGCAAACGAGCAGTACGTC. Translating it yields CASSLGGANEQYV.

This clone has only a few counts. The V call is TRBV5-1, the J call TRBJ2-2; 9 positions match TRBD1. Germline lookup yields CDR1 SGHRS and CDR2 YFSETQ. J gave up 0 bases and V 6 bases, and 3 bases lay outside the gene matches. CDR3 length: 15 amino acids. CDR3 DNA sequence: TGCGCCAGCAAACAGGGGGCGACGAACACCGGGGAGCTGTTTTTT. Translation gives CASKQGATNTGELFF.

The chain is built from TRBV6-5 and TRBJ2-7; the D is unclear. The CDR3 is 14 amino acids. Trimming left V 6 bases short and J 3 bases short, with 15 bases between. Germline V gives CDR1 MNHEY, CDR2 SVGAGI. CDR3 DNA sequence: TGTGCCAGCAGACCTGGGCATGGTAACTACGAGCAGTACGTC. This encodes CASRPGHGNYEQYV.

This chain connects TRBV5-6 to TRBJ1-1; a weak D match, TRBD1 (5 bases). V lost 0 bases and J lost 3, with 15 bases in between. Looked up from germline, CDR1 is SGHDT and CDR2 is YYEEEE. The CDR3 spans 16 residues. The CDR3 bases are TGTGCCAGCAGCTTGGGGGCGCAGGGTTGGGACACTGAAGCTTTCTTT. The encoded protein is CASSLGAQGWDTEAFF. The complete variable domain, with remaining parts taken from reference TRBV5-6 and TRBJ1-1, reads DAGVTQSPTHLIKTRGQQVTLRCSPKSGHDTVSWYQQALGQGPQFIFQYYEEEERQRGNFPDRFSGHQFPNYSSELNVNALLLGDSALYLCASSLGAQGWDTEAFFGQGTRLTVV.

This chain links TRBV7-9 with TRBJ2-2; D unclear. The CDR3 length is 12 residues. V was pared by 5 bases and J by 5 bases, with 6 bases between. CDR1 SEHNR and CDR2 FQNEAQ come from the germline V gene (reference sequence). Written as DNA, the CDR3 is TGTGCCAGCAGCCCACAAACCGGGGAGCTGTTTTTT. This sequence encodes CASSPQTGELFF.

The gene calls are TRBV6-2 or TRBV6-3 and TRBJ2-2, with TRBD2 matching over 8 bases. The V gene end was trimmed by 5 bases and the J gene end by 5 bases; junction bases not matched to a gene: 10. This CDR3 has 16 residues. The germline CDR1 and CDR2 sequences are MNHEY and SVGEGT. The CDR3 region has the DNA TGTGCCAGCAGTCGCGCGGGGACTAGTGGTACCGGGGAGCTGTTTTTT. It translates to CASSRAGTSGTGELFF.

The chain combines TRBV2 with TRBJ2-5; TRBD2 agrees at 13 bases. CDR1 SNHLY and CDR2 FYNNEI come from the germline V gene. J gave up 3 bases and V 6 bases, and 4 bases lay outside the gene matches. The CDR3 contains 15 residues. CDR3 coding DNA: TGTGCCAGCAGCCCGGGACTAGCGGGGAAAGAGACCCAGTACTTC. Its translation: CASSPGLAGKETQYF.

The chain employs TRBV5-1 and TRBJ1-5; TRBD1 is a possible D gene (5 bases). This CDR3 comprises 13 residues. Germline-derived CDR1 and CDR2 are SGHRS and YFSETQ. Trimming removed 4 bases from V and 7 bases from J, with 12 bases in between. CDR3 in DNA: TGCGCCAGCAGCCCGGGGGGAGGCCAGCCCCAGCATTTT. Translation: CASSPGGGQPQHF.

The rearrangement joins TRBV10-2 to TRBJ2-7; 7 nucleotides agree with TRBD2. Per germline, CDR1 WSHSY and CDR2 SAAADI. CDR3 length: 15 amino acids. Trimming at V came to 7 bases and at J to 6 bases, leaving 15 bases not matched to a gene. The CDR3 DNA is TGCGCCAGCAAACCTCCCGGGACTACCCGCTCCGAGCAGTACTTC. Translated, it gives CASKPPGTTRSEQYF.

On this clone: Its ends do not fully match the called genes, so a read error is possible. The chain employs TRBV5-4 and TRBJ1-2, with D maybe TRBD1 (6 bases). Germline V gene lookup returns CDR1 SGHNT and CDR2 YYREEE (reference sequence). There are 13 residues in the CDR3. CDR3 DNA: TGTGTCAGCAGCTTGGGTGGGGGCCGTGGCTACACCTTC. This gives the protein CVSSLGGGRGYTF.

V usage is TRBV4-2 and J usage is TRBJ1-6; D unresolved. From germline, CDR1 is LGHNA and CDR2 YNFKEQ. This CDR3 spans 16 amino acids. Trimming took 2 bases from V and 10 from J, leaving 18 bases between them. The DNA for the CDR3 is TGTGCCAGCAGCCAAACCGCCTCCCTCCTAAAGTCACCCCTCCACTTT. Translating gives CASSQTASLLKSPLHF.

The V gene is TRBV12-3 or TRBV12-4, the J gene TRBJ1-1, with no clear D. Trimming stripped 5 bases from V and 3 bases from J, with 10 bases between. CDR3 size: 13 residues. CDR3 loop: CASSPYSYTEAFF. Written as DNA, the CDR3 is TGTGCCAGCAGTCCCTACAGTTACACTGAAGCTTTCTTT.

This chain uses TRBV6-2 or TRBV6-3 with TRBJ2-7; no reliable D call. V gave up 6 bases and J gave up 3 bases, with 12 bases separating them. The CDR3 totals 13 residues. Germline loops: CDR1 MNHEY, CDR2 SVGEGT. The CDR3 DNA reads TGTGCCAGCAGCCAAAACTACCTCTACGAGCAGTACTTC. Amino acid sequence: CASSQNYLYEQYF.

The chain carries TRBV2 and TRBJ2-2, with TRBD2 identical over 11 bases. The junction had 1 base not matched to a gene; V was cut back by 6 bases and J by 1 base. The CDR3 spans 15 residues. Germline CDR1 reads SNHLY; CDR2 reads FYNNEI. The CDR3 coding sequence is TGTGCCAGCAGGACTAGCGGGGTGAACACCGGGGAGCTGTTTTTT. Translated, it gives CASRTSGVNTGELFF.

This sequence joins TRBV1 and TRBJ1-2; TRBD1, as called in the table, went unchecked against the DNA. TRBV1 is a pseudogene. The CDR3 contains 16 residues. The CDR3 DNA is TGCACCAGCAGCCAAGAGCCGGGACAGGGGATTATAGGCTACACCTTC. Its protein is CTSSQEPGQGIIGYTF.

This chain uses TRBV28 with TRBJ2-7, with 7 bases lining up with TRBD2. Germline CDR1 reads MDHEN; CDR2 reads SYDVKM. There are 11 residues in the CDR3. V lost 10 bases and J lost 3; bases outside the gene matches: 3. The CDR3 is CATSGGYEQYV. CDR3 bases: TGTGCCACCTCGGGGGGCTACGAGCAGTACGTC.

CDR3 sequence (DNA): TGTGCCAGCAGTCCTCGGGACAGGGGGCTGTACGAGCAGTACTTC. Translation: CASSPRDRGLYEQYF. The rearrangement uses TRBV5-8 and TRBJ2-7; 12 bases fit TRBD1. This CDR3 has 15 amino acids. The germline V gene has CDR1 SGHTS and CDR2 YDEGEE. V lost 5 bases to trimming and J lost 4 bases; unmatched junction nucleotides: 7.

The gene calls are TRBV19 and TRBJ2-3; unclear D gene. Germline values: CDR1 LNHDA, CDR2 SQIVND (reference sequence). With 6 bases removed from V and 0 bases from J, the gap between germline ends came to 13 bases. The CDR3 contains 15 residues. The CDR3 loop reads CASRTTQPSTDTQYF. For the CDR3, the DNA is TGTGCCAGTAGGACGACTCAACCTAGCACAGATACGCAGTATTTT.

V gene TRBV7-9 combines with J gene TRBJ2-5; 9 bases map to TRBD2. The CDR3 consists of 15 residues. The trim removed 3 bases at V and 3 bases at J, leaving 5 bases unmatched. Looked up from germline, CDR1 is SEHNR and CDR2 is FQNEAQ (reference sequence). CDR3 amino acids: CASSFPTSGEETQYF. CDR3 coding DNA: TGTGCCAGCAGCTTCCCGACTAGCGGAGAAGAGACCCAGTACTTC.

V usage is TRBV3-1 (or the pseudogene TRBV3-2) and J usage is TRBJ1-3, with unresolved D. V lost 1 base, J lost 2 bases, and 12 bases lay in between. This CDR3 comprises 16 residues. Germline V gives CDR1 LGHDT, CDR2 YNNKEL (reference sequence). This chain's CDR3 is CASSQGLGSTGNTIYF. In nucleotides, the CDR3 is TGTGCCAGCAGCCAAGGTCTTGGGAGTACTGGAAACACCATATATTTT.

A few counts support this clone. CDR3 protein: CASSYSAGGQNNEQFF. CDR3 nucleotide sequence: TGTGCCAGCAGTTACTCCGCGGGGGGCCAGAACAATGAGCAGTTCTTC. The chain recombines TRBV6-5 with TRBJ2-1; TRBD2 aligns across 8 bases. CDR1 MNHEY and CDR2 SVGAGI come from the germline V gene. The CDR3 is 16 amino acids. With 0 bases clipped from V and 5 bases from J, the junction kept 6 bases outside the gene matches.